The present TCR beta chain was sequenced within a study of CD8 T cells in ankylosing spondylitis. TCRdb itself ran the 5' RACE reads through MiXCR, one entry per CDR3 protein. The table shows about 500,000 distinct CDR3 sequences, with approximately 11% occurring only once. The study, taken as a whole, reports: Seemingly distinctive of ankylosing spondylitis blood was a TCR beta motif formed by eight highly homologous variants.

As for this clonotype: Its specificity is not known.

The trim removed 1 base at V and 0 bases at J, leaving 11 bases unmatched. This CDR3 spans 20 amino acids. Germline V lookup: CDR1 LGHNT, CDR2 FRNRAP. This chain joins TRBV12-5 and TRBJ1-4; 10 positions match TRBD1. What was sequenced was blood, either unsorted or a sorted T cell fraction (not recorded which). The source is a male donor with ankylosing spondylitis. The DNA of the CDR3 is TGTGCTAGTGGTTTGGCCCCCGGGACAGGGGCCCTTGCAACTAATGAAAAACTGTTTTTT. Protein sequence: CASGLAPGTGALATNEKLFF.